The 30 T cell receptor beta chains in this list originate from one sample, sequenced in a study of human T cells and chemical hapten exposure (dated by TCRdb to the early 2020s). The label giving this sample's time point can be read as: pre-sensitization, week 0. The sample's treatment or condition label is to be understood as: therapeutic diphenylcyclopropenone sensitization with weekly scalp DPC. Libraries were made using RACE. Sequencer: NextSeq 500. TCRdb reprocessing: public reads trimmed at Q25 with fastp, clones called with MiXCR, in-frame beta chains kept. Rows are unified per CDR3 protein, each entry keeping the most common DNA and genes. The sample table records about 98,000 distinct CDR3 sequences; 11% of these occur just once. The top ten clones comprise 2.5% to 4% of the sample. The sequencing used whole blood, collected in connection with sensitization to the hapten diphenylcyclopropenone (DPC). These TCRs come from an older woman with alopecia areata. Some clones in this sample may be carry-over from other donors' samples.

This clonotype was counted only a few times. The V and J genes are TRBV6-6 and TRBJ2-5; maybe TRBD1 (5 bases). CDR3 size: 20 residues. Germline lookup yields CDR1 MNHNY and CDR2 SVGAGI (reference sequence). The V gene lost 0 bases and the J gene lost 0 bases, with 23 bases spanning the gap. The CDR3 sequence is CASSYSNQGWGPMYQETQYF. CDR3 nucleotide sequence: TGTGCCAGCAGTTACTCCAATCAGGGTTGGGGCCCAATGTACCAAGAGACCCAGTACTTC.

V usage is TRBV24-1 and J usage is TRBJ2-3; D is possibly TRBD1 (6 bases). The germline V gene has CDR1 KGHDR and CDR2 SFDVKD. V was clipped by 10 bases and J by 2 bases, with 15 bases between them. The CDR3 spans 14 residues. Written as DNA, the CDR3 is TGTGCCACAATAACAGGGTTCCCCACAGATACGCAGTATTTT. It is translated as CATITGFPTDTQYF.

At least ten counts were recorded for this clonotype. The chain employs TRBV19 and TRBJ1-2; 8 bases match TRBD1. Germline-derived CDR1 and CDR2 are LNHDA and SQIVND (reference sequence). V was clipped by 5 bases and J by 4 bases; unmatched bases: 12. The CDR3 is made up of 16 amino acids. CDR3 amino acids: CASSDVGQGKAYGYTF. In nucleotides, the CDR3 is TGTGCCAGTAGTGATGTCGGACAGGGCAAGGCCTATGGCTACACCTTC. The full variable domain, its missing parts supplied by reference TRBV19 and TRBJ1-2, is DGGITQSPKYLFRKEGQNVTLSCEQNLNHDAMYWYRQDPGQGLRLIYYSQIVNDFQKGDIAEGYSVSREKKESFPLTVTSAQKNPTAFYLCASSDVGQGKAYGYTFGSGTRLTVV.

The CDR3 DNA is TGTGCCAGCAGTTACTCTCGGACGGATGAAGCTTTCTTT. It translates to CASSYSRTDEAFF. The chain combines TRBV6-6 with TRBJ1-1; no firm D call. Germline V gene lookup returns CDR1 MNHNY and CDR2 SVGAGI (reference sequence). V lost 0 bases and J 7 bases, leaving 9 bases between the germline ends. The CDR3 totals 13 residues.

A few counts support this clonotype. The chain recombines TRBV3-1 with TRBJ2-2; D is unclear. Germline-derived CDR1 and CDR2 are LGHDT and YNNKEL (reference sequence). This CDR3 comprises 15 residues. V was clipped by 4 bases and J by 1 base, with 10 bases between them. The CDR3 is CASSPRLMNTGELFF. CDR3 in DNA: TGTGCCAGCAGCCCGCGCTTGATGAACACCGGGGAGCTGTTTTTT.

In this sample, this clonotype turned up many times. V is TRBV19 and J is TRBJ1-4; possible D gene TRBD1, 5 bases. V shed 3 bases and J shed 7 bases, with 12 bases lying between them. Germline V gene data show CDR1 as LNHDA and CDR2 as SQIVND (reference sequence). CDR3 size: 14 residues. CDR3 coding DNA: TGTGCCAGTAGTATGAGTTCAGGGACTGAAAAACTGTTTTTT. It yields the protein CASSMSSGTEKLFF.

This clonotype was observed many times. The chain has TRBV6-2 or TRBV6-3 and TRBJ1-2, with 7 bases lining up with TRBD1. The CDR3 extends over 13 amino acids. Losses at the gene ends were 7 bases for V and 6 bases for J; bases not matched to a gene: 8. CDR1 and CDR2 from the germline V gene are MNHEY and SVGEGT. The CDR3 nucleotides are TGTGCCAGCATCAGACAGGGATCAAATGGCTACACCTTC. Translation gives CASIRQGSNGYTF.

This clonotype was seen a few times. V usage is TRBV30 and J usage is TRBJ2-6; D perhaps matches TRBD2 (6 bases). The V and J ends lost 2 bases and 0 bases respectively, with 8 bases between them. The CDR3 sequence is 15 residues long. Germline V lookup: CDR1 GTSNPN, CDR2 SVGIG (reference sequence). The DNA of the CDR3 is TGTGCCTGGAGTCGGGGGTCCTCTGGGGCCAACGTCCTGACTTTC. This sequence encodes CAWSRGSSGANVLTF. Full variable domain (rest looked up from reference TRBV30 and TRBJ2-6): SQTIHQWPATLVQPVGSPLSLECTVEGTSNPNLYWYRQAAGRGLQLLFYSVGIGQISSEVPQNLSASRPQDRQFILSSKKLLLSDSGFYLCAWSRGSSGANVLTFGAGSRLTVL.

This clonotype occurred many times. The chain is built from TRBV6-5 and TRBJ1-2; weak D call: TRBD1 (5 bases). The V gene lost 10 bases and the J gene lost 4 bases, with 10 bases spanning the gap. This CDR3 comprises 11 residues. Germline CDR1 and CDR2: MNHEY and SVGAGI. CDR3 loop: CATGGAYGYTF. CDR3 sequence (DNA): TGTGCCACCGGGGGAGCCTATGGCTACACCTTC.

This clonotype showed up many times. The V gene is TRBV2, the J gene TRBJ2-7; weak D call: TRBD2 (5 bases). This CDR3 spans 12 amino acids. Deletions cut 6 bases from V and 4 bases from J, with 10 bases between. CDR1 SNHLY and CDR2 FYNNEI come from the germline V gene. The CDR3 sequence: CASRPERYEQYF. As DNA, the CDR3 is TGTGCCAGCAGGCCAGAGCGGTACGAGCAGTACTTC. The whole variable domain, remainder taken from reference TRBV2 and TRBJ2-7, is EPEVTQTPSHQVTQMGQEVILRCVPISNHLYFYWYRQILGQKVEFLVSFYNNEISEKSEIFDDQFSVERPDGSNFTLKIRSTKLEDSAMYFCASRPERYEQYFGPGTRLTVT.

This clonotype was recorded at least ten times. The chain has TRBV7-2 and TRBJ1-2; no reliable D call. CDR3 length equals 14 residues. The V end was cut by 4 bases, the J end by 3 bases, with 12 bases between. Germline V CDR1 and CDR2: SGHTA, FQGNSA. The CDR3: CASSSARTHYGYTF. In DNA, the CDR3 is TGTGCCAGCAGCTCCGCCCGGACCCACTATGGCTACACCTTC.

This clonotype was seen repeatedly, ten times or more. CDR3: CASSQDIGYPYNEQFF. The CDR3 DNA reads TGCGCCAGCAGCCAAGATATAGGTTACCCCTACAATGAGCAGTTCTTC. The J gene is TRBJ2-1, the V gene TRBV4-1; D unclear. Looked up from germline, CDR1 is MGHRA and CDR2 is YSYEKL. The CDR3 covers 16 residues. V lost 0 bases, J lost 2 bases, and 11 bases lay in between.

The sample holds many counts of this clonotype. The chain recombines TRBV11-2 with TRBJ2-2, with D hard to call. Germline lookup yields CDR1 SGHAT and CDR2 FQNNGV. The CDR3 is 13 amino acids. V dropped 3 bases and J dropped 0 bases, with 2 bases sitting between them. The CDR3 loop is CASSFSNTGELFF. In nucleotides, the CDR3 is TGTGCCAGCAGCTTTTCGAACACCGGGGAGCTGTTTTTT.

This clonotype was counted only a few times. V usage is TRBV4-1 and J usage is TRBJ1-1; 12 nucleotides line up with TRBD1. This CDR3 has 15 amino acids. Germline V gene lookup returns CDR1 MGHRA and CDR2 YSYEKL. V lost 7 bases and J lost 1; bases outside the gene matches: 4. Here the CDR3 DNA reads TGCGCCAGCAACCCGGGACAGGGGGCGAACACTGAAGCTTTCTTT. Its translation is CASNPGQGANTEAFF.

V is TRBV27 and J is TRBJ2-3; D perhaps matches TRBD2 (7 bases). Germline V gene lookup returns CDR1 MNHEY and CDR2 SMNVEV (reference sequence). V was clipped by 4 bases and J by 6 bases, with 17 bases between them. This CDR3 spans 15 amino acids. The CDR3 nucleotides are TGTGCCAGCAGTTCCGGGGGGCCCCAAGTCGATACGCAGTATTTT. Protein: CASSSGGPQVDTQYF.

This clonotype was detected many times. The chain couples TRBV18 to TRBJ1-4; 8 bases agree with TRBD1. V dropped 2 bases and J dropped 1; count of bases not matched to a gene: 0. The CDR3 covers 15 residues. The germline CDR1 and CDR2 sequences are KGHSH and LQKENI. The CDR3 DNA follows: TGTGCCAGCTCACCAGACAGGGGAACTAATGAAAAACTGTTTTTT. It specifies CASSPDRGTNEKLFF.

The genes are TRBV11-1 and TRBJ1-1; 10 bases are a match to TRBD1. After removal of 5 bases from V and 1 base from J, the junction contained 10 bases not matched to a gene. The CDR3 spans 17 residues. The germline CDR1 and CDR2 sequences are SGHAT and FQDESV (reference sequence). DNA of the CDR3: TGTGCCAGCAGCCTTTGGACGGGACAGGGGAGGAACACTGAAGCTTTCTTT. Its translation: CASSLWTGQGRNTEAFF. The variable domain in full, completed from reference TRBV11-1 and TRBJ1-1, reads EAEVAQSPRYKITEKSQAVAFWCDPISGHATLYWYRQILGQGPELLVQFQDESVVDDSQLPKDRFSAERLKGVDSTLKIQPAELGDSAMYLCASSLWTGQGRNTEAFFGQGTRLTVV.

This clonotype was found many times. This CDR3 reads CASSLGTSANEQFF. CDR3 nucleotide sequence: TGCGCCAGCAGCTTGGGGACTAGCGCCAATGAGCAGTTCTTC. The chain uses TRBV5-1 and TRBJ2-1; 9 bases align to TRBD2. This CDR3 contains 14 residues. V lost 0 bases to trimming and J lost 6 bases; unmatched junction nucleotides: 1. Germline CDR1 is SGHRS and CDR2 is YFSETQ.

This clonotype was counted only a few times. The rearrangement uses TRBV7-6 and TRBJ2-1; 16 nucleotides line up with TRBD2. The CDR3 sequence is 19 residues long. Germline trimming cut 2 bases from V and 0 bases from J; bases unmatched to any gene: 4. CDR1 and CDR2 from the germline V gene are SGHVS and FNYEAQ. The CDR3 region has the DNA TGTGCCAGCAGCTTAACGGGGACTAGCGGGGGGGCCTCCTACAATGAGCAGTTCTTC. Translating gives CASSLTGTSGGASYNEQFF. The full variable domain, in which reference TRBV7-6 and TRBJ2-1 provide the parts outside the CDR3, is GAGVSQSPRYKVTKRGQDVALRCDPISGHVSLYWYRQALGQGPEFLTYFNYEAQQDKSGLPNDRFSAERPEGSISTLTIQRTEQRDSAMYRCASSLTGTSGGASYNEQFFGPGTRLTVL.

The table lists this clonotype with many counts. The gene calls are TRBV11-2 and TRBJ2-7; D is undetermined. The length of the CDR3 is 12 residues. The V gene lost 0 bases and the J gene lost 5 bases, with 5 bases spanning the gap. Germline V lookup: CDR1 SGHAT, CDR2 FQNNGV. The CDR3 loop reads CASSLDPHEQYF. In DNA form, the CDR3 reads TGTGCCAGCAGCTTAGATCCCCACGAGCAGTACTTC.

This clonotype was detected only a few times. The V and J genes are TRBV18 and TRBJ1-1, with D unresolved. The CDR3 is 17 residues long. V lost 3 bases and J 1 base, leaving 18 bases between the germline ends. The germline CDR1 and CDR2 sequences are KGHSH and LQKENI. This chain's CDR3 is CASSPSRRGPQNTEAFF. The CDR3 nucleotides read TGTGCCAGCTCACCTTCACGACGCGGGCCTCAGAACACTGAAGCTTTCTTT.

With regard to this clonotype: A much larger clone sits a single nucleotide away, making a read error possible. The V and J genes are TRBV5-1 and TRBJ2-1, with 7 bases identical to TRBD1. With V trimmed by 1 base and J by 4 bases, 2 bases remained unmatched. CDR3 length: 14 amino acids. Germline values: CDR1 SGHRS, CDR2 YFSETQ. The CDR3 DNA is TGCGCCAGCAGCTTGCGGGGACAGTACAATGAGCAGTTCTTC. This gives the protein CASSLRGQYNEQFF.

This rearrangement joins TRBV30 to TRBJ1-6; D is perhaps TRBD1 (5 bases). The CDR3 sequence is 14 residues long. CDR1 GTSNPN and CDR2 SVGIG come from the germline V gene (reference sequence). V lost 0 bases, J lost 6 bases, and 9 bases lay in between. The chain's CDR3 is CAWSVGGGNSPLHF. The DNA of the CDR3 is TGTGCCTGGAGTGTTGGGGGGGGTAATTCACCCCTCCACTTT.

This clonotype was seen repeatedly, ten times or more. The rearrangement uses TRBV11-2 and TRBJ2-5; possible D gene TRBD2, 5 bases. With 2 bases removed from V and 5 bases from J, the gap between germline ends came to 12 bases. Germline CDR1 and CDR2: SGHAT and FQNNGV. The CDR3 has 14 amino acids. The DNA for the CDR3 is TGTGCCAGCAGCTTAAATTCCGCGGGCGAGACCCAGTACTTC. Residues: CASSLNSAGETQYF.

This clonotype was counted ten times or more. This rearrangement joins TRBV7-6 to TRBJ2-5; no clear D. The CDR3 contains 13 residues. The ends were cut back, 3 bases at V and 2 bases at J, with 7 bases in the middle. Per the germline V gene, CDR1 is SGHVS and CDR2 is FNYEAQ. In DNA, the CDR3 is TGTGCCAGCAGCTTCTCGGCACAAGAGACCCAGTACTTC. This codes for CASSFSAQETQYF. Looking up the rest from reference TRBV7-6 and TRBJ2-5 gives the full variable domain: GAGVSQSPRYKVTKRGQDVALRCDPISGHVSLYWYRQALGQGPEFLTYFNYEAQQDKSGLPNDRFSAERPEGSISTLTIQRTEQRDSAMYRCASSFSAQETQYFGPGTRLLVL.

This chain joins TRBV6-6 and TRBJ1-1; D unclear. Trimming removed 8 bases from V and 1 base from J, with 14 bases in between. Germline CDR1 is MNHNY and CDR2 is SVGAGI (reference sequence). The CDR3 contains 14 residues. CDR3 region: CASGPNRENTEAFF. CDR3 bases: TGTGCCAGCGGGCCCAACCGGGAGAACACTGAAGCTTTCTTT.

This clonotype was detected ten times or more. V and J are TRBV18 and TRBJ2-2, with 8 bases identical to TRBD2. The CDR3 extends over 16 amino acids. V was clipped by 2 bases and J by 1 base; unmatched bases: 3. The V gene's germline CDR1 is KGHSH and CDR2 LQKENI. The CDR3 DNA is TGTGCCAGCTCACCAAACCTAGCGGGGAACACCGGGGAGCTGTTTTTT. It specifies CASSPNLAGNTGELFF.

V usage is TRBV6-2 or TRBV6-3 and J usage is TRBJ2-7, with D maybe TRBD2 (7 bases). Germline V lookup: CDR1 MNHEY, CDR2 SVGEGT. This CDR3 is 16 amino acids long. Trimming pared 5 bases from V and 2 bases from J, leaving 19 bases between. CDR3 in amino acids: CASSDGAGAHPYEQYF. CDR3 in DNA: TGTGCCAGCAGTGATGGGGCGGGGGCTCACCCCTACGAGCAGTACTTC.

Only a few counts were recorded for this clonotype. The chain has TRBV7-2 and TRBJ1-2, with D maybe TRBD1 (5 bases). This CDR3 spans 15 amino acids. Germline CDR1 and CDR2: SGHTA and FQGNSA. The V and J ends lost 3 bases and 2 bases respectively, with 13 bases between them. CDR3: CASSFSGTENYGYTF. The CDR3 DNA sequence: TGTGCCAGCAGCTTCTCCGGGACCGAAAACTATGGCTACACCTTC.

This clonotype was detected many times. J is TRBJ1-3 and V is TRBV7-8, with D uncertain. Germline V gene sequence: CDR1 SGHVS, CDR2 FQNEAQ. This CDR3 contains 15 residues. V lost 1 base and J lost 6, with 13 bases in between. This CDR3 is CASSLVREAENTIYF. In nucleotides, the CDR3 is TGTGCCAGCAGCTTAGTTAGGGAAGCTGAAAACACCATATATTTT.